Each of the 14 T cell receptor beta chains below was sequenced from the same sample in a study of T cells in Graves' hyperthyroidism and ophthalmopathy. The TCR beta CDR3 regions underwent amplification using RNA transcripts as the source. During a first-round RT-PCR of the TCR CDR3, the HTBI primer set was used. TCRdb fed the multiplex PCR reads into MiXCR, producing one record per CDR3 protein. The sample holds approximately 560,000 distinct CDR3 sequences, approximately 44% seen once. The sequenced material came from peripheral blood or thyroid tissue (not recorded which). These receptors were taken from a woman under 30 with Graves' hyperthyroidism.

In this sample, this clonotype turned up many times. This chain's CDR3 is CATSDPGTGGSGYTF. CDR3 coding DNA: TGTGCCACCAGTGATCCCGGGACAGGGGGCTCTGGCTACACCTTC. The chain employs TRBV24-1 and TRBJ1-2; 12 bases are a match to TRBD1. The CDR3 totals 15 residues. From germline, CDR1 is KGHDR and CDR2 SFDVKD. V was pared by 3 bases and J by 7 bases, with 5 bases of the junction left unmatched.

CDR3 DNA sequence: TGTGCCAGCAGCTTAGAGGTCGTAAACTATGGCTACACCTTC. Its translation: CASSLEVVNYGYTF. The chain uses TRBV7-2 and TRBJ1-2; no clear D gene. CDR3 size: 14 residues. CDR1 is SGHTA, CDR2 FQGNSA, per germline. Trimming stripped 1 base from V and 2 bases from J, with 8 bases between.

The J gene is TRBJ2-7, the V gene TRBV2, with 10 positions matching TRBD2. Per germline, CDR1 SNHLY and CDR2 FYNNEI. This CDR3 is 15 amino acids long. Germline trimming cut 3 bases from V and 3 bases from J; bases unmatched to any gene: 5. The CDR3 region has the DNA TGTGCCAGCAGTGAGAGTACTAGCGGGAACTACGAGCAGTACTTC. It yields the protein CASSESTSGNYEQYF. Variable domain in full (rest from reference TRBV2 and TRBJ2-7): EPEVTQTPSHQVTQMGQEVILRCVPISNHLYFYWYRQILGQKVEFLVSFYNNEISEKSEIFDDQFSVERPDGSNFTLKIRSTKLEDSAMYFCASSESTSGNYEQYFGPGTRLTVT.

V gene TRBV20-1 combines with J gene TRBJ2-7; D gene ambiguous. Germline-derived CDR1 and CDR2 are DFQATT and SNEGSKA (reference sequence). V gave up 0 bases and J gave up 7 bases, with 16 bases separating them. This CDR3 is built from 14 residues. CDR3 DNA: TGCAGTGCTAGAGATCCGATCAACCCGTGGGAGCAGTACTTC. Translating gives CSARDPINPWEQYF.

This clonotype occurred a few times. The chain has TRBV20-1 and TRBJ1-6, with 7 bases that match TRBD1. V was pared by 3 bases and J by 9 bases, with 8 bases of the junction left unmatched. In germline, CDR1 is DFQATT, CDR2 SNEGSKA (reference sequence). This CDR3 spans 14 amino acids. The CDR3 nucleotides are TGCAGTGCTAGTCCCCAGGGGGGGGGTTCACCCCTCCACTTT. The encoded protein is CSASPQGGGSPLHF.

The rearrangement links TRBV2 to TRBJ1-4; D remains ambiguous. Germline values: CDR1 SNHLY, CDR2 FYNNEI. V lost 7 bases, J lost 2 bases, and 17 bases lay in between. This CDR3 spans 16 amino acids. Written as DNA, the CDR3 is TGTGCCAGCACTGGACTTCACGGAAGGACTAATGAAAAACTGTTTTTT. Its translation is CASTGLHGRTNEKLFF.

This clonotype was recorded a few times. The chain uses TRBV12-3 or TRBV12-4 and TRBJ2-6; D is undetermined. Deletions cut 6 bases from V and 0 bases from J, with 6 bases between. The CDR3 consists of 14 residues. The CDR3: CASRSTSGANVLTF. CDR3 sequence (DNA): TGTGCCAGCAGAAGTACCTCTGGGGCCAACGTCCTGACTTTC.

There are a few counts of this clonotype. This chain joins TRBV5-1 and TRBJ1-1; D is unclear. CDR3 length: 13 amino acids. CDR1 SGHRS and CDR2 YFSETQ come from the germline V gene. The V gene lost 0 bases and the J gene lost 11 bases, with 14 bases spanning the gap. Here the CDR3 reads CASSLVGDSVAFF. The DNA of the CDR3 is TGCGCCAGCAGCTTGGTGGGCGATAGTGTGGCTTTCTTT.

This clonotype has a handful of counts. The V and J genes are TRBV7-3 and TRBJ2-5; 7 nucleotides match TRBD2. The CDR3 contains 14 residues. The germline gives CDR1 SGHTA, CDR2 FQGTGA. V was clipped by 4 bases and J by 1 base; unmatched bases: 3. The CDR3 nucleotides read TGTGCCAGCAGCTCGACGGGAGGCCAAGAGACCCAGTACTTC. This translates into CASSSTGGQETQYF.

This clonotype has a count of ten or more. The germline gene is not matched at one end of the junction; a read error may be the cause. The chain combines TRBV5-1 with TRBJ1-2; D is ambiguous. Germline CDR1 reads SGHRS; CDR2 reads YFSETQ. The CDR3 totals 14 residues. The CDR3 reads CASSLAGDNYGYTF. In DNA form, the CDR3 reads TGTGCCAGCAGCTTGGCTGGGGATAACTATGGCTACACCTTC.

This clonotype was seen just once. The V and J genes are TRBV20-1 and TRBJ1-3; D uncertain. The germline CDR1 and CDR2 sequences are DFQATT and SNEGSKA (reference sequence). This CDR3 comprises 15 residues. V was shortened by 5 bases and J by 0 bases, with 14 bases between the two germline ends. The CDR3 DNA reads TGCAGTGCTCAACTATTGGAGAGCTCTGGAAACACCATATATTTT. Amino acid sequence: CSAQLLESSGNTIYF.

Only a few counts were recorded for this clonotype. The chain employs TRBV12-5 and TRBJ1-4; D is uncertain. Germline CDR1 is LGHNT and CDR2 is FRNRAP. There are 14 residues in the CDR3. CDR3 DNA sequence: TGTGCCAGCCGGACGATTGCAACTAATGAAAAACTGTTTTTT. It yields the protein CASRTIATNEKLFF.

This clonotype came up many times. This chain uses TRBV10-3 with TRBJ2-7, with 7 bases that match TRBD1. V trimming: 6 bases; J trimming: 5 bases; junction bases outside the gene matches: 10. This CDR3 has 14 amino acids. CDR1 and CDR2 from the germline V gene are ENHRY and SYGVKD. CDR3 loop: CAISGRDSPDEQYF. The DNA of the CDR3 is TGTGCCATCAGCGGAAGGGACAGCCCCGACGAGCAGTACTTC.

This clonotype was detected only a few times. The chain employs TRBV6-5 and TRBJ2-6; TRBD1 aligns across 8 bases. The CDR3 runs to 18 residues. The germline V gene has CDR1 MNHEY and CDR2 SVGAGI. V shed 2 bases, J shed 1 base, and the junction held 7 bases outside the gene matches. Here the CDR3 reads CASSYKAGGYSGANVLTF. CDR3 sequence (DNA): TGTGCCAGCAGTTACAAGGCAGGGGGCTATTCTGGGGCCAACGTCCTGACTTTC.